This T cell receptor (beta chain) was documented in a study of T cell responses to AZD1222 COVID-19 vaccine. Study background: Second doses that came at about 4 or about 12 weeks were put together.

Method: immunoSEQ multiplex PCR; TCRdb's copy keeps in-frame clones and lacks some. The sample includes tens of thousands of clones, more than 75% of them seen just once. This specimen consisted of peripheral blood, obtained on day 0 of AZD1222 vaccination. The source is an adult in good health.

The CDR3: CASQRGGFDEQFF. DNA of the CDR3: TGTGCCAGCCAGCGGGGGGGCTTTGATGAGCAGTTCTTC. The chain employs TRBV6-5 and TRBJ2-1, with 10 bases that match TRBD2. V lost 8 bases, J lost 8 bases, and 6 bases stayed unmatched. Germline CDR1 reads MNHEY; CDR2 reads SVGAGI. This CDR3 is built from 13 residues.